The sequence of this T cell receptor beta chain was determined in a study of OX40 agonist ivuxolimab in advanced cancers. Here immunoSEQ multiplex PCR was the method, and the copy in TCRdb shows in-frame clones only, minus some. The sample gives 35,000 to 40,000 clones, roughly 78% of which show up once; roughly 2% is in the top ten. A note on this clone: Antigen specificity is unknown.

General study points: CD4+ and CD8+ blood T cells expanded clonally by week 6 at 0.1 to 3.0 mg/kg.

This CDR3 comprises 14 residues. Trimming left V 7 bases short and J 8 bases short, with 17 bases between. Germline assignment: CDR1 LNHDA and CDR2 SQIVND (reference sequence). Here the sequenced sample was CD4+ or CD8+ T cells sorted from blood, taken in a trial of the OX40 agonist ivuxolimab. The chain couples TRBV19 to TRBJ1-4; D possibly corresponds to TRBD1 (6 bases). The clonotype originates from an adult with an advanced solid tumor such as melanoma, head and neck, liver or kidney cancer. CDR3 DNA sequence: TGTGCCAGTACCCTAGTCCGGGGGACAGAAAAACTGTTTTTT. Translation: CASTLVRGTEKLFF.